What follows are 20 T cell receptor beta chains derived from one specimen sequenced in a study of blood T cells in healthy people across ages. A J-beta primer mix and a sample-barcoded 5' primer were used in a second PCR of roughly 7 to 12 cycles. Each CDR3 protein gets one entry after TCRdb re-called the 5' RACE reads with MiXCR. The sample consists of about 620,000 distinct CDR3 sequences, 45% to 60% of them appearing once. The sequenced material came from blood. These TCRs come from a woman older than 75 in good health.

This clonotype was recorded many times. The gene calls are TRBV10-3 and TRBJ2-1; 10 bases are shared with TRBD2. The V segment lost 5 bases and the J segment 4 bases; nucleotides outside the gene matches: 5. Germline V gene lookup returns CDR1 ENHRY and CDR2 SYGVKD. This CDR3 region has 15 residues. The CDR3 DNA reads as TGTGCCATCAGTCTCCTAGCGGGAGAGTACAATGAGCAGTTCTTC. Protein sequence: CAISLLAGEYNEQFF.

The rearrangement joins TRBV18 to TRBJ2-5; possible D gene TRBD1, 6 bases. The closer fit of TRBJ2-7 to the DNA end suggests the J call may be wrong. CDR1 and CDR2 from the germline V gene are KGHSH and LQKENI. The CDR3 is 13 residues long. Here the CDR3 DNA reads TGTGCCAGCTCACTTAACCGGGACACCGAGCAGTACTTC. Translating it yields CASSLNRDTEQYF.

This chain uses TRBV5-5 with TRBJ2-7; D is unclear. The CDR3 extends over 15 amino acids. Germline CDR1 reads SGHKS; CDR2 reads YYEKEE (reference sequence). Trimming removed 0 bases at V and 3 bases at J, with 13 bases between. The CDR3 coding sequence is TGTGCCAGCAGCTTGGCGGTAGACCCTATCTACGAGCAGTACTTC. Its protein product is CASSLAVDPIYEQYF.

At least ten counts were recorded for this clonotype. CDR3 nucleotides: TGTGCCAGCAGTGTCATAGCAGGGACCCAGTACTTC. Translation gives CASSVIAGTQYF. The gene calls are TRBV2 and TRBJ2-5, with D unclear. V lost 4 bases and J lost 7, with 10 bases in between. This CDR3 region has 12 residues. Germline CDR1 reads SNHLY; CDR2 reads FYNNEI.

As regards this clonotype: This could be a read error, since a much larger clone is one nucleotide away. In DNA, the CDR3 is TGTGCCAGCAGTTACGCTAGAACGCGCTACAATGAGCAGTACTTC. Its translation: CASSYARTRYNEQYF. V usage is TRBV6-5 and J usage is TRBJ2-7; no reliable D call. Trimming removed 2 bases at V and 7 bases at J, with 18 bases between. Germline CDR1 and CDR2: MNHEY and SVGAGI. This CDR3 is built from 15 residues.

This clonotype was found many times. The DNA for the CDR3 is TGTGCCAGCAGCTTAGAAGGGGGCAAGGGACAGGGCTATGGCTACACCTTC. This encodes CASSLEGGKGQGYGYTF. The chain has TRBV7-9 and TRBJ1-2; the match to TRBD1 covers 9 bases. Germline V gene lookup returns CDR1 SEHNR and CDR2 FQNEAQ (reference sequence). The CDR3 is 17 amino acids. V lost 1 base, J lost 4 bases, and 10 bases stayed unmatched. Combining the CDR3 with reference TRBV7-9 and TRBJ1-2 gives the whole variable domain DTGVSQNPRHKITKRGQNVTFRCDPISEHNRLYWYRQTLGQGPEFLTYFQNEAQLEKSRLLSDRFSAERPKGSFSTLEIQRTEQGDSAMYLCASSLEGGKGQGYGYTFGSGTRLTVV.

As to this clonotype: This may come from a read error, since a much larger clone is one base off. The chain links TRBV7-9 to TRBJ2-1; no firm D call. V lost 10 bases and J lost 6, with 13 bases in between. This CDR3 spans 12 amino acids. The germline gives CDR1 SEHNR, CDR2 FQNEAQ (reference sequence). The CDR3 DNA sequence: TGTGCCACGCAGGTGCGGTCCAATGAGCAGTTCTTC. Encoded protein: CATQVRSNEQFF.

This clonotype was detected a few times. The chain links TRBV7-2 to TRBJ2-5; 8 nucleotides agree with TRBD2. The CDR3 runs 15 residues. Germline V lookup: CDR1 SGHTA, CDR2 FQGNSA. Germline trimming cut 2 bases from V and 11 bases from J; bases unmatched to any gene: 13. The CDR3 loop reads CASSLSGGAFNEQYF. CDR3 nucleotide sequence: TGTGCCAGCAGCTTATCCGGGGGGGCTTTCAATGAGCAGTACTTC.

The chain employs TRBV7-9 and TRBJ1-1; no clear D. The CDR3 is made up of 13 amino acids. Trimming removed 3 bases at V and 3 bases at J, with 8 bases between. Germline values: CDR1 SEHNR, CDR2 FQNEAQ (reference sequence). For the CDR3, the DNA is TGTGCCAGCAGCTTCCGCGGTTACACTGAAGCTTTCTTT. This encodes CASSFRGYTEAFF.

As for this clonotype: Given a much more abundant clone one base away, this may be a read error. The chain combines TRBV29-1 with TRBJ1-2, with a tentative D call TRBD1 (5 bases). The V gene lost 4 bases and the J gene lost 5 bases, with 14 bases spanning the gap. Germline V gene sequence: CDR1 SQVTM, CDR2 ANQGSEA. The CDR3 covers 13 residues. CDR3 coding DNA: TGCAGCGTTGCCGCAGACCCAGGGTATGGCTACACCTTC. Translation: CSVAADPGYGYTF.

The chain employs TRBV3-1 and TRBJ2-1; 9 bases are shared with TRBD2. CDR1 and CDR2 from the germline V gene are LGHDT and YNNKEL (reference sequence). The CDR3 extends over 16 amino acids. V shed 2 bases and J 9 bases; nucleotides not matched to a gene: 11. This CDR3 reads CASSQTGLAGFCEQFF. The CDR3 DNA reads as TGTGCCAGCAGCCAAACAGGGCTAGCGGGGTTTTGTGAGCAGTTCTTC.

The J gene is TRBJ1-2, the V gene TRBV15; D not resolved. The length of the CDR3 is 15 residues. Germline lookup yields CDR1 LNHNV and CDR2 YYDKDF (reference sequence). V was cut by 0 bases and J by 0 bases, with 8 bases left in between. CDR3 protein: CATSRDYGANYGYTF. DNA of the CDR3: TGTGCCACCAGCAGAGATTACGGAGCTAACTATGGCTACACCTTC.

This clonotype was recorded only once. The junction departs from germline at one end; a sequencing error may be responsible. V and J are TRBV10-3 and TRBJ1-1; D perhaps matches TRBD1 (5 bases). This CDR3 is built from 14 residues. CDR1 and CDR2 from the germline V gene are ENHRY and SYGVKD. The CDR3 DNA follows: TGTACCATCAGTCTGACAGACAGGAACACTGAAGCTTTCTTT. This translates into CTISLTDRNTEAFF.

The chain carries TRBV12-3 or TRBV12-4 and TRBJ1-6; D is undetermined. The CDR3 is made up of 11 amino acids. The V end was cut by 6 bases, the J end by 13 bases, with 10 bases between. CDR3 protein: CASSRVGPLHF. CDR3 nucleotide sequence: TGTGCCAGCAGCCGGGTTGGGCCCCTCCACTTT.

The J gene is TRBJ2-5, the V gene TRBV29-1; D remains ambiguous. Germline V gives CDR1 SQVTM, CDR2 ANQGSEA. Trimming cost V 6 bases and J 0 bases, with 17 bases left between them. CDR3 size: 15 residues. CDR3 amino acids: CSVKRPFVYQETQYF. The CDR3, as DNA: TGCAGCGTGAAACGACCGTTCGTTTACCAAGAGACCCAGTACTTC.

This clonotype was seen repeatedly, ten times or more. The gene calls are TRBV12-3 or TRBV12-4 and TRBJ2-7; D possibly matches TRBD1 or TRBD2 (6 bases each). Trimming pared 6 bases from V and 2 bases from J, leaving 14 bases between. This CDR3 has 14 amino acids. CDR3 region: CASRLRGRTYEQYF. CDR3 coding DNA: TGTGCCAGCAGACTCCGGGGGCGTACCTACGAGCAGTACTTC.

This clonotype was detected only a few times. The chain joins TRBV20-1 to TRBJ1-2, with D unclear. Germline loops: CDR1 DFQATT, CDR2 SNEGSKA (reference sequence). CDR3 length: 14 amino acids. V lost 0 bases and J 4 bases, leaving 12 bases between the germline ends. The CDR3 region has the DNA TGCAGTGCTAGAGATCTGAGGGAAGGCTATGGCTACACCTTC. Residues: CSARDLREGYGYTF.

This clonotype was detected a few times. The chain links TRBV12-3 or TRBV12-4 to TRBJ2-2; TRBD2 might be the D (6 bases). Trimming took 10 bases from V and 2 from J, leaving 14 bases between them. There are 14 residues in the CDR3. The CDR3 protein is CATRGSLNTGELFF. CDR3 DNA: TGTGCCACCCGGGGGTCACTAAACACCGGGGAGCTGTTTTTT.

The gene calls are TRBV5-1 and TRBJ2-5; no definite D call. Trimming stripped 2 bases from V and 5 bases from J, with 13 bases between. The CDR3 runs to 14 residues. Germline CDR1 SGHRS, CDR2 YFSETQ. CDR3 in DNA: TGCGCCAGCAGCTTTCGTGGCAGTACGGAGACCCAGTACTTC. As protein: CASSFRGSTETQYF.

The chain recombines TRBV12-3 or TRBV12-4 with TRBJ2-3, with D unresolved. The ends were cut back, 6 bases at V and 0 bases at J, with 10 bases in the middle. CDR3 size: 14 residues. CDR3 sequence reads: CASSPDASTDTQYF. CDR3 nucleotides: TGTGCCAGCAGCCCTGATGCTAGCACAGATACGCAGTATTTT.